One TCR beta chain is described in this entry. This entry is derived from a study of T cells in localized non-small cell lung cancer. TCRdb's table, derived via immunoSEQ multiplex PCR, lists solely in-frame clones and lacks some. The sample records 25,000 to 35,000 clones, 88% being singletons. Germline CDR1 and CDR2: SGHTA and FQGNSA. Trimming took 1 base from V and 1 from J; bases not matched to a gene: 4. The CDR3 extends over 17 amino acids. This clonotype originated in a female donor older than 55 with stage III squamous cell lung carcinoma. The chain employs TRBV7-2 and TRBJ2-1; TRBD2 matches at 10 bases. The sequencing here drew on peripheral blood, taken before any cancer treatment. The DNA for the CDR3 is TGTGCCAGCAGCTTAGAACTAGCGGGACGGTCCTACAATGAGCAGTTCTTC. Its translation: CASSLELAGRSYNEQFF.